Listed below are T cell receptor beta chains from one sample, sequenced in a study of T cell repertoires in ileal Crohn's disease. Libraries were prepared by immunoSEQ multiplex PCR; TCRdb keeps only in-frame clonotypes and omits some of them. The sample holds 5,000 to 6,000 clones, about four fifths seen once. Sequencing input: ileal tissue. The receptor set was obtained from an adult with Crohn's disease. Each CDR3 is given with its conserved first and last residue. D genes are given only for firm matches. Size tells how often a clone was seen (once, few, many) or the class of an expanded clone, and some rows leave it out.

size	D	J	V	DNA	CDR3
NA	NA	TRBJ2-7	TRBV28	TGTGCCAGCAGTTACCCCTACCCACAGGGTTCCCCTTACGAGCAGTACTTC	CASSYPYPQGSPYEQYF
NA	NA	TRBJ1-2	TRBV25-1	TGTGCCAGCAGTGAATGGGGCCTCTTCGACTATGGCTACACCTTC	CASSEWGLFDYGYTF
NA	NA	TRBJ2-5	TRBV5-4	TGTGCCAGCAGCCGCCTGACTGTCCTACCTTATCAAGAGACCCAGTACTTC	CASSRLTVLPYQETQYF
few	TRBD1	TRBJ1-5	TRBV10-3	TGTGCCATCAGTGAGTCGGTAGGGGGCTTTGGACAGCCCCAGCATTTT	CAISESVGGFGQPQHF
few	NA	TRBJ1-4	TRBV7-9	TGTGCCAGCACTCCCGGGGGGTTTGGTGAAAAACTGTTTTTT	CASTPGGFGEKLFF
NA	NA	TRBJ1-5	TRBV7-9	TGTGCCAGCAGCGCGCAGGGTGTGGGCAATCAGCCCCAGCATTTT	CASSAQGVGNQPQHF
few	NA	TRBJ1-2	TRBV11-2	TGTGCCAGCAGCTTAGAGAGGGCCTATGGCTACACCTTC	CASSLERAYGYTF
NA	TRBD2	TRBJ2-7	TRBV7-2	TGTGCCAGCAGCTCGCCTGGGGCTAGCGGCTCCTACGAGCAGTACTTC	CASSSPGASGSYEQYF
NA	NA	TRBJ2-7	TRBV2	TGTGCCAGCGGGGACTGGTCGGGGTACGAGCAGTACTTC	CASGDWSGYEQYF
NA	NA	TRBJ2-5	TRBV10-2	TGCGCCAGCGGCCACGGGGTAGAGACCCAGTACTTC	CASGHGVETQYF
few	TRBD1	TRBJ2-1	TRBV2	TGTGCCAGCAGTGGACAGGGAACCTACAATGAGCAGTTCTTC	CASSGQGTYNEQFF
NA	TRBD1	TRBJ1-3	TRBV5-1	TGCGCCAGCAGCTTAGACACAGGGGCTGGAAACACCATATATTTT	CASSLDTGAGNTIYF